A selection of T cell receptor beta chains follows, all from one sample in a study of T cell responses to AZD1222 COVID-19 vaccine. The repertoire was sequenced with immunoSEQ multiplex PCR; TCRdb's copy has only in-frame clones and lacks some. The sample shows roughly 100,000 clones, approximately 86% of them seen only once. The source material was peripheral blood, sampled 28 days after the second dose of the MenACWY control vaccine. The origin of the receptors is an adult who received the MenACWY meningococcal vaccine as a control. CDR3s include the opening cysteine and the closing phenylalanine or tryptophan. A D gene is named only where the DNA matches it firmly. Size values are once, few and many counts, or a class for expanded clones, and some rows have none.

size	D	V	J	CDR3	DNA
.	TRBD2	TRBV28	TRBJ2-1	CASRPGLAGSEQFF	TGTGCCAGCAGGCCGGGACTAGCGGGGAGTGAGCAGTTCTTC
.	.	TRBV7-9	TRBJ1-1	CASSLGVGMDTEAFF	TGTGCCAGCAGCTTAGGGGTGGGTATGGACACTGAAGCTTTCTTT
.	TRBD2	TRBV4-2	TRBJ2-1	CASSQVTERGGEYEQFF	TGTGCCAGCAGCCAAGTAACCGAGCGGGGGGGAGAATATGAGCAGTTCTTC
.	TRBD2	TRBV19	TRBJ2-3	CASSFQLRLAGWTSTDTQYF	TGTGCCAGTAGTTTCCAACTGAGACTAGCGGGGTGGACTAGCACAGATACGCAGTATTTT
.	TRBD2	TRBV2	TRBJ2-1	CASSDSTAGGPQFF	TGTGCCAGCAGTGATTCGACAGCGGGGGGCCCGCAGTTCTTC
few	.	TRBV7-2	TRBJ2-1	CASSLALYNGEQFF	TGTGCCAGCAGCTTAGCACTGTACAACGGTGAGCAGTTCTTC
.	.	TRBV10-3	TRBJ2-7	CAISGLTGAYEQYF	TGTGCCATCAGTGGACTCACGGGAGCCTACGAGCAGTACTTC
.	TRBD1	TRBV18	TRBJ1-1	CASSPRQQGPVNTEAFF	TGTGCCAGCTCACCACGACAACAGGGGCCCGTGAACACTGAAGCTTTCTTT
.	.	TRBV7-9	TRBJ1-2	CASSLGGTGRGGYTF	TGTGCCAGCAGCTTGGGAGGAACGGGCCGGGGTGGCTACACCTTC
once	.	TRBV30	TRBJ1-2	CAWSVGTLPNYGYTF	TGTGCCTGGAGTGTTGGGACTTTGCCTAACTATGGCTACACCTTC
.	.	TRBV9	TRBJ2-2	CASSVGFDRSRANTGELFF	TGTGCCAGCAGCGTAGGTTTTGATAGGAGCAGGGCGAACACCGGGGAGCTGTTTTTT
.	TRBD1	TRBV4-1	TRBJ1-2	CASSYIQGQDGYTF	TGCGCCAGCAGCTACATACAGGGGCAGGACGGCTACACCTTC
.	.	TRBV11-2	TRBJ2-1	CASSLTIGKVSRSYNEQFF	TGTGCCAGCAGCTTAACCATAGGGAAGGTGTCCCGCTCCTACAATGAGCAGTTCTTC
.	TRBD1	TRBV5-4	TRBJ1-2	CASSLLGTATYGYTF	TGTGCCAGCAGCTTACTTGGGACAGCTACCTATGGCTACACCTTC
.	.	TRBV4-2	TRBJ2-2	CASSQLTGSNTGELFF	TGTGCCAGCAGCCAACTTACAGGTTCGAACACCGGGGAGCTGTTTTTT
.	TRBD2	TRBV5-5	TRBJ2-1	CASSLGVAGGDEQFF	TGTGCCAGCAGCTTGGGTGTAGCGGGGGGCGATGAGCAGTTCTTC
.	.	TRBV19	TRBJ1-6	CASRIGDRGSPLHF	TGTGCCAGTAGGATAGGGGATCGGGGGTCACCCCTCCACTTT
.	.	TRBV9	TRBJ2-3	CASSVLPLEGGDTQYF	TGTGCCAGCAGCGTTTTACCATTGGAAGGCGGGGATACGCAGTATTTT
.	.	TRBV9	TRBJ2-1	CASSLYNEQFF	TGTGCCAGCAGCCTCTACAATGAGCAGTTCTTC
.	.	TRBV18	TRBJ1-4	CASSLTQASTNEKLFF	TGTGCCAGCTCCTTGACCCAGGCCTCAACTAATGAAAAACTGTTTTTT
.	.	TRBV6-5	TRBJ1-1	CASSYSRALGNTEAFF	TGTGCCAGCAGTTACTCGCGGGCCTTAGGGAACACTGAAGCTTTCTTT
.	.	TRBV29-1	TRBJ2-7	CSALGELYEQYF	TGCAGCGCCCTCGGGGAGTTATACGAGCAGTACTTC
.	.	TRBV10-1	TRBJ2-3	CASSERGRGLVYYRTDTQYF	TGCGCCAGCAGTGAGAGGGGGCGGGGACTAGTTTATTATCGCACAGATACGCAGTATTTT
.	.	TRBV19	TRBJ2-5	CASSSGMRETQYF	TGTGCCAGTAGCTCAGGGATGAGAGAGACCCAGTACTTC
.	.	TRBV27	TRBJ2-5	CASSLSTGGAAETQYF	TGTGCCAGCAGTTTATCGACGGGGGGCGCGGCGGAGACCCAGTACTTC
.	.	TRBV5-1	TRBJ1-1	CASSLSQGGLTEAFF	TGCGCCAGCAGCTTATCGCAGGGCGGACTCACTGAAGCTTTCTTT
.	.	TRBV7-3	TRBJ1-1	CASSLSRRGRGTEAFF	TGTGCCAGCAGCTTAAGTCGTCGAGGGAGGGGGACTGAAGCTTTCTTT
.	.	TRBV4-3	TRBJ2-1	CASSQDPLVGANEQFF	TGCGCCAGCAGCCAAGACCCTTTAGTAGGGGCCAATGAGCAGTTCTTC
.	.	TRBV4-3	TRBJ1-1	CASSHSYTIANTEAFF	TGCGCCAGCAGCCACTCGTACACTATTGCGAACACTGAAGCTTTCTTT
.	.	TRBV7-2	TRBJ2-5	CASSSLGPETQYF	TGTGCCAGCAGCTCCCTAGGTCCGGAGACCCAGTACTTC
.	.	TRBV10-1	TRBJ2-1	CASSELLAGEQFF	TGCGCCAGCAGTGAATTACTAGCTGGAGAGCAGTTCTTC
few	.	TRBV3-1/TRBV3-2	TRBJ1-2	CASSQDNPWIRGYGYTF	TGTGCCAGCAGCCAAGATAACCCATGGATTCGGGGGTATGGCTACACCTTC
.	.	TRBV6-2/TRBV6-3	TRBJ1-1	CASSFGTRGDTEAFF	TGTGCCAGCAGTTTCGGGACCAGGGGTGACACTGAAGCTTTCTTT
few	TRBD2	TRBV11-2	TRBJ2-3	CASSLGGGPTDTQYF	TGTGCCAGCAGCTTAGGCGGGGGGCCCACAGATACGCAGTATTTT
.	TRBD1	TRBV18	TRBJ2-7	CASSPVSQGALGEQYF	TGTGCCAGCTCACCCGTAAGTCAGGGGGCGCTCGGAGAGCAGTACTTC
.	.	TRBV5-1	TRBJ1-1	CASSLGGFNTEAFF	TGCGCCAGCAGCTTGGGGGGGTTCAACACTGAAGCTTTCTTT
.	.	TRBV28	TRBJ2-7	CASSQGGSLGEQYF	TGTGCCAGCAGCCAAGGAGGTAGCCTCGGGGAGCAGTACTTC
.	.	TRBV28	TRBJ1-5	CASSLNPPQPQHF	TGTGCCAGCAGTTTAAATCCCCCGCAGCCCCAGCATTTT
.	TRBD1	TRBV28	TRBJ2-7	CASSFPGQGGNYEQYF	TGTGCCAGCAGTTTTCCGGGACAGGGAGGTAACTACGAGCAGTACTTC
.	TRBD2	TRBV28	TRBJ2-7	CASSPPLAGRYEQYF	TGTGCCAGCAGTCCCCCATTAGCGGGGCGCTACGAGCAGTACTTC
.	TRBD2	TRBV25-1	TRBJ2-2	CASSSAGFGEGTGELFF	TGTGCCAGCAGTTCCGCCGGGTTTGGGGAGGGCACCGGGGAGCTGTTTTTT
.	.	TRBV3-1/TRBV3-2	TRBJ1-1	CASSHQGNTEAFF	TGTGCCAGCAGCCACCAAGGGAACACTGAAGCTTTCTTT
.	.	TRBV20-1	TRBJ1-1	CSASGRENTEAFF	TGCAGTGCTAGTGGACGGGAGAACACTGAAGCTTTCTTT
.	.	TRBV2	TRBJ1-5	CASNLQGGNQPQHF	TGTGCCAGCAATCTCCAGGGAGGCAATCAGCCCCAGCATTTT
.	TRBD1	TRBV3-1/TRBV3-2	TRBJ2-5	CASSQAGQGVETQYF	TGTGCCAGCAGCCAAGCCGGACAGGGAGTAGAGACCCAGTACTTC
few	TRBD1	TRBV4-2	TRBJ1-2	CASSQDRVYGYTF	TGTGCCAGCAGTCAAGACAGGGTCTATGGCTACACCTTC
.	.	TRBV7-8	TRBJ1-3	CASSFETGVSNTIYF	TGTGCCAGCAGCTTTGAGACGGGGGTCAGCAACACCATATATTTT
once	.	TRBV4-1	TRBJ2-7	CASSHVGDYRRGFYEQYF	TGCGCCAGCAGCCACGTAGGCGATTACAGAAGGGGCTTCTACGAGCAGTACTTC
.	.	TRBV6-1	TRBJ1-6	CASSEVSPLHF	TGTGCCAGCAGTGAAGTTTCACCCCTCCACTTT
once	.	TRBV6-2/TRBV6-3	TRBJ2-3	CASSPRTVTPAADTQYF	TGTGCCAGCAGTCCCCGGACGGTCACCCCGGCCGCAGATACGCAGTATTTT
.	.	TRBV19	TRBJ1-5	CASTPPGPEPQHF	TGTGCCAGTACCCCCCCGGGCCCGGAACCCCAGCATTTT
.	.	TRBV6-2/TRBV6-3	TRBJ1-2	CASSFPGRPDYGYTF	TGTGCCAGCAGTTTTCCGGGACGGCCTGATTATGGCTACACCTTC
.	.	TRBV7-2	TRBJ2-2	CASSFLRVTGELFF	TGTGCCAGCAGTTTCCTCAGAGTTACCGGGGAGCTGTTTTTT
.	TRBD2	TRBV5-4	TRBJ2-1	CASGHITRTSDEQFF	TGTGCCAGCGGCCACATTACCCGGACTAGCGATGAGCAGTTCTTC
once	TRBD1	TRBV7-2	TRBJ1-2	CASSLDRGNYGYTF	TGTGCCAGCAGCTTAGACAGGGGGAACTATGGCTACACCTTC